The entry below describes one T cell receptor (beta chain). The antigen it binds to is not known. No clone much larger than this one lies a single base away; base qualities are absent. The immunoSEQ Assay, a bias-controlled multiplex PCR, was used to amplify TCRbeta CDR3 regions from genomic DNA. On the authors' methods: The number of nucleated cells in each sample was estimated by amplification of reference gene primers within the assay. To quantify the absolute abundance of each unique TCRbeta CDR3 rearrangement, sequence reads were collapsed and filtered. Productive Simpson clonality was computed per sample as the square root of Simpson's diversity index over productive rearrangements. What TCRdb holds here is the immuneACCESS table cut down to in-frame rearrangements. Part of the clones is not present; checked against another copy, under half of the missing clones reflect an unresolved V gene, and the others are unexplained. Clonal size and the V and J genes are those of that table, whereas D and trimming came from the DNA. In all, the sample holds around 85,000 clones, and approximately 88% of those were seen once. The ten largest clones represent approximately 5.1% of the sample.

This sample stems from a study of blood T cell repertoires in COVID-19 (dated by TCRdb to 2019 to 2021). Study-level background: Samples covering the acute and convalescent phases of COVID-19 were provided by collaborators in the United States, Italy and Spain. The prospective study material was composed of cDNA or gDNA derived from T cells, B-cell-depleted T cells, or PBMCs. Subjects who had been exposed to COVID-19, were actively infected with it, or had recovered from it provided the deeply sampled blood TCRbeta repertoires that made up the dataset. A freely available public database, intended as a resource for researchers studying the immune response to SARS-CoV-2, is where the repertoires were released. Samples were obtained from the ongoing ImmuneRACE study (first 160 participants) and from approximately 1,200 subjects provided by 6 global collaborators. A de-identified subject ID, COVID-19 status, age in years and sex were almost always included in the sample metadata. Where HLA class I and class II types were available, the types were taken from metadata supplied by the sample provider, not from assay-based typing. The full study reports these points: Clinical and demographic metadata were provided uncurated, with the amount varying by source and participant.

Whole blood was collected in K2EDTA tubes by collaborating institutions according to the institutions' own protocols. Collaborator samples were shipped for TCRbeta analysis as frozen whole blood, isolated PBMCs, or DNA extracted from either sample type. From the germline V gene, CDR1 is MGHDK and CDR2 is SYGVNS. The junction carries 24 bases between V and J, which are trimmed by 7 bases and 6 bases respectively. Its CDR3 holds 16 amino acids, cysteine through phenylalanine. The only DNA kept is the CDR3, 48 bases in frame from the first base. This sequence was found in a man aged 55-75 years with acute or convalescent COVID-19. The sequencing input was peripheral blood. In this chain, TRBV25-1 is recombined with TRBJ1-2, with no reliable assignment of the D segment. The CDR3 protein is CASTPVGRGMGNGYTF. The DNA is TGTGCCAGCACCCCCGTGGGGAGAGGGATGGGTAATGGCTACACCTTC.